This T cell receptor beta chain came from a study of control samples from healthy donors and cancer patients. The assay was immunoSEQ multiplex PCR, and TCRdb's table has in-frame clones only and misses some. The sample carries 95,000 to 150,000 clones, 80% to 90% recorded once. CDR1 and CDR2 (germline): KGHDR, SFDVKD. CDR3 length: 18 residues. The V end was cut by 0 bases, the J end by 3 bases, with 20 bases between. This receptor was taken from a man in his fifties or sixties in good health. Input material: blood. V is TRBV24-1 and J is TRBJ2-7; possible D gene TRBD1, 5 bases. The CDR3 DNA is TGTGCCACCAGTGATTTGTACAAGACAGATAAAACACACTACGAGCAGTACTTC. The encoded protein is CATSDLYKTDKTHYEQYF.